This T cell receptor (beta chain) came from a study of T cell repertoires in cytomegalovirus infection. Across the whole study: HLA-B-restricted CMV epitopes that are well studied, plus recently identified HLA-C-restricted ones, were used by the study. Indicated by public TCR beta signatures were CMV infection and matching HLA type.

V trimming: 4 bases; J trimming: 0 bases; junction bases outside the gene matches: 8. The CDR3 is 15 residues long. Germline CDR1 SQVTM, CDR2 ANQGSEA. TCRdb processed the reads anew with MiXCR; each CDR3 protein has one entry. There are about 900,000 distinct CDR3 sequences in the sample; roughly 31% occur only once, and about 14% lies in the top ten. Worth noting for this clonotype: The antigen remains undetermined.

Overall study findings and caveats: CMV-specific HLA-C-restricted TCR beta clonotypes dominated the ex vivo response. Carriage of CMV together with the relevant HLA was identifiable through cumulative public TCR beta family frequency.

This receptor was identified in a human donor in good health (CMV status not recorded). Some clones in this sample may be carry-over from other donors' samples. Sequenced here: cultured CD8+ T cells from PBMCs, sampled from culture after CMV antigen stimulation. V and J are TRBV29-1 and TRBJ1-2; 7 positions match TRBD1. The CDR3 coding sequence is TGCAGCGTTGCGAGGGACAGATATCCTAACTATGGCTACACCTTC. Residues: CSVARDRYPNYGYTF.